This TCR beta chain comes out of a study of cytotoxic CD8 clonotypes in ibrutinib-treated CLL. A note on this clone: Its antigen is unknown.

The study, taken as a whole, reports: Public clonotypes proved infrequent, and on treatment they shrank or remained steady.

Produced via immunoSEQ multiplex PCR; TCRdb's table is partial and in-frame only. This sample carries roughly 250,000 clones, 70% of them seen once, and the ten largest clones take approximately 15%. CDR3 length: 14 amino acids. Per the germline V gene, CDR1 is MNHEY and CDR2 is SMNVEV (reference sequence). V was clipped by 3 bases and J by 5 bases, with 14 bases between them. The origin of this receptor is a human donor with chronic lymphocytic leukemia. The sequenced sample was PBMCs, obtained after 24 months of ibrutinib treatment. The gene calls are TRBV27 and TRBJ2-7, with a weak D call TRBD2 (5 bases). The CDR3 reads CASSLGGFYDEQYF. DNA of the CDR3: TGTGCCAGCAGTTTGGGCGGGTTTTACGACGAGCAGTACTTC.